This entry is about one T cell receptor beta chain. Antigen unknown. Described time point: patch test 1, 2 weeks after DPC sensitization. Stated treatment: therapeutic diphenylcyclopropenone sensitization with weekly scalp DPC. Someone pulled total RNA out of unfractionated whole blood. TCRdb used MiXCR to reprocess the RACE reads, holding one entry per CDR3 protein. The table records approximately 110,000 distinct CDR3 sequences, approximately 11% of them present only once. This sample is drawn from a study of human T cells and chemical hapten exposure. Whole-study findings and limits: While controls formed fewer of them, expanded TCRs formed significantly more large CDR3 similarity clusters. Higher patch test scores went with higher counts of PT1 expanded TCRs.

The V gene's germline CDR1 is SQVTM and CDR2 ANQGSEA. V gave up 7 bases and J gave up 4 bases; unmatched junction bases: 7. The CDR3 runs to 14 residues. The chain combines TRBV29-1 with TRBJ2-1; 10 nucleotides line up with TRBD1. The clonotype originates from a middle-aged woman with alopecia areata. Some clones in this sample may be carry-over from other donors' samples. The sample here was whole blood, taken in connection with sensitization to the hapten diphenylcyclopropenone (DPC). The CDR3 sequence is CSARDRGRYNEQFF. CDR3 coding DNA: TGCAGCGCCCGGGACAGGGGCCGATACAATGAGCAGTTCTTC.